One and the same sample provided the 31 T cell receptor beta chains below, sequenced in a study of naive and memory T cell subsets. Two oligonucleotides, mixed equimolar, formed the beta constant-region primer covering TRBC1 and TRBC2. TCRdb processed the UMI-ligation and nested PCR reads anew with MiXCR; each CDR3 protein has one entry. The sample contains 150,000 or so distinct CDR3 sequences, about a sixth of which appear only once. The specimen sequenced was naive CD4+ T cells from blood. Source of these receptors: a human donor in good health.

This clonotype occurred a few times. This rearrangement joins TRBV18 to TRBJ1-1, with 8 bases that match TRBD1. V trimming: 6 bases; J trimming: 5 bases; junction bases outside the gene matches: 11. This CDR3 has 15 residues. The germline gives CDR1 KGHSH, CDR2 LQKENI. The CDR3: CASSATTGAGTEAFF. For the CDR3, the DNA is TGTGCCAGCTCGGCGACGACAGGGGCAGGGACTGAAGCTTTCTTT.

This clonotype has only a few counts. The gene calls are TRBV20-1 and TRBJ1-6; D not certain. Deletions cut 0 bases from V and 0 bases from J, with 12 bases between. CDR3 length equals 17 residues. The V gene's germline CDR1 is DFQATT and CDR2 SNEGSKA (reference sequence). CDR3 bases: TGCAGTGCTAGAGATACGGAGAGAAGCTCCTATAATTCACCCCTCCACTTT. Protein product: CSARDTERSSYNSPLHF.

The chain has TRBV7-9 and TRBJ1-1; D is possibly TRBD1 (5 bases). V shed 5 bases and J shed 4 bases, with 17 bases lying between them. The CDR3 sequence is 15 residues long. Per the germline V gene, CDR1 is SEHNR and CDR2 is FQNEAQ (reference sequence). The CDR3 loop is CASSPEWGWGTEAFF. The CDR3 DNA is TGTGCCAGCAGCCCAGAGTGGGGGTGGGGCACTGAAGCTTTCTTT.

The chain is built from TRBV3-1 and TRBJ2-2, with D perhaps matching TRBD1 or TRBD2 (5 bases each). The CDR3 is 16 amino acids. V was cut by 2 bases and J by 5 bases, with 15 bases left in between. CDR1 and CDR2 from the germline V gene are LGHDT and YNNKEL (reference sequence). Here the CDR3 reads CASSQTGRGHTGELFF. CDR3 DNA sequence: TGTGCCAGCAGCCAAACGGGACGGGGCCATACCGGGGAGCTGTTTTTT.

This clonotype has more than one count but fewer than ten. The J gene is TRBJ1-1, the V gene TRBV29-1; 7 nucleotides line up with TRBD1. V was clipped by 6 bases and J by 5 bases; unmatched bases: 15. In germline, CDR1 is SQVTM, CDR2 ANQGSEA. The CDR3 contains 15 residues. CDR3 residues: CSVPDRDRDRTEAFF. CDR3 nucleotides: TGCAGCGTCCCAGACAGAGACAGGGATAGGACTGAAGCTTTCTTT.

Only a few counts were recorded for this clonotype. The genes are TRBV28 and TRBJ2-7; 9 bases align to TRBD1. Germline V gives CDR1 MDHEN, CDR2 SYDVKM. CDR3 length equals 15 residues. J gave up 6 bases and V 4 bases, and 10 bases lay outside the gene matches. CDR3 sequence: CASSSPGQGGGEQYF. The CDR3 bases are TGTGCCAGCAGTTCGCCGGGACAGGGTGGAGGCGAGCAGTACTTC.

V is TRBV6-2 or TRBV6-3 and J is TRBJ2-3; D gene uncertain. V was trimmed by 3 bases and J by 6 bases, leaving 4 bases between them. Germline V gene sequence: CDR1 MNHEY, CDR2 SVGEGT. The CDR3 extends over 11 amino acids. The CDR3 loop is CASSYGDTQYF. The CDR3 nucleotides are TGTGCCAGCAGTTATGGGGATACGCAGTATTTT.

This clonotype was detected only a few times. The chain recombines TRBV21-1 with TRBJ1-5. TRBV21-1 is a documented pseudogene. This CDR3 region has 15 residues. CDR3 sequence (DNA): TGTGCCAGCAGCAAAGGGGGTTATAGCAATCAGCCCCAGCATTTT. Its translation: CASSKGGYSNQPQHF.

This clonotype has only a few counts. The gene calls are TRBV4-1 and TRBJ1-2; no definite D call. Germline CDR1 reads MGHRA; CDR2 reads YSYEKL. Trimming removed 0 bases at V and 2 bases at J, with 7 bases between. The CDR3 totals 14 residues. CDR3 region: CASSQEARNYGYTF. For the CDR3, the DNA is TGCGCCAGCAGCCAAGAGGCGAGAAACTATGGCTACACCTTC.

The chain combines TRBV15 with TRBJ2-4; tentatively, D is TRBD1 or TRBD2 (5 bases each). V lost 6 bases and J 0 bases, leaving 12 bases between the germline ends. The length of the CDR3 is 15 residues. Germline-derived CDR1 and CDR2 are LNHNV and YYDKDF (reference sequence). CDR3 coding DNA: TGTGCCACCAGTTTCGAGGGGTTAGCCAAAAACATTCAGTACTTC. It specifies CATSFEGLAKNIQYF.

The CDR3 sequence is CASSPWLSGVGNEQFF. The CDR3 DNA reads as TGTGCCAGCAGCCCGTGGCTTTCGGGAGTGGGGAATGAGCAGTTCTTC. This rearrangement joins TRBV3-1 to TRBJ2-1; tentatively, D is TRBD2 (6 bases). The V gene's germline CDR1 is LGHDT and CDR2 YNNKEL (reference sequence). The CDR3 sequence is 16 residues long. V was cut by 4 bases and J by 7 bases, with 20 bases left in between.

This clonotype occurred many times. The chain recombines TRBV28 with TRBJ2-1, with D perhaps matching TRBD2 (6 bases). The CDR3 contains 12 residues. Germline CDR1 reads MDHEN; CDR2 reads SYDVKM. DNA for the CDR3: TGTGCGGCGGGGAGCTCCTACAATGAGCAGTTCTTC. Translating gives CAAGSSYNEQFF.

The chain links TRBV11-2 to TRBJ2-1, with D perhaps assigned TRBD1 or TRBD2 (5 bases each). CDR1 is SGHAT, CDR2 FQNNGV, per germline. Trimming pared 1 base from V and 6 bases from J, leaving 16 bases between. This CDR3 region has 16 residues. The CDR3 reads CASSLGGFGTPNEQFF. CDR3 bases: TGTGCCAGCAGCTTAGGGGGGTTTGGAACGCCCAATGAGCAGTTCTTC.

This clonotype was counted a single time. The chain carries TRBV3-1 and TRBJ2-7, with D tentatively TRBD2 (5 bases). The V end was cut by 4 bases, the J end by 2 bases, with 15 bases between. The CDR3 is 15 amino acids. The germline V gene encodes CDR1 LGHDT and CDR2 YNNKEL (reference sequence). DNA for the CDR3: TGTGCCAGCAGCCCCCAAAGCGGAATCACCTACGAGCAGTACTTC. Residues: CASSPQSGITYEQYF.

The CDR3 DNA reads TGTGCCAGCAGTGCCGGGACTAGCGGGAGGGAGCAGTTCTTC. Protein sequence: CASSAGTSGREQFF. The V call is TRBV6-4, the J call TRBJ2-1; TRBD2 agrees at 15 bases. Germline-derived CDR1 and CDR2 are MRHNA and SNTAGT. Unmatched junction bases numbered 2, after V lost 4 bases and J lost 10 bases. This CDR3 has 14 amino acids.

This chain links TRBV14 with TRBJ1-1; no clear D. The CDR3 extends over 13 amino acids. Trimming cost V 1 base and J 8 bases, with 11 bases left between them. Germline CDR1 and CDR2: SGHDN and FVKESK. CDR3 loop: CASSQGGRREAFF. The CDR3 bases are TGTGCCAGCAGCCAAGGCGGGAGGAGAGAAGCTTTCTTT.

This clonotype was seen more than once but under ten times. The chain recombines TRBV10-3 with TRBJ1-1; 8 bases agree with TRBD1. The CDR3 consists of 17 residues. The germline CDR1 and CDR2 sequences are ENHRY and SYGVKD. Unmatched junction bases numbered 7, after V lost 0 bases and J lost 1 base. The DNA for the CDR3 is TGTGCCATCAGTGAGTCGGTCTTGGGGACAGGGAACACTGAAGCTTTCTTT. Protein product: CAISESVLGTGNTEAFF.

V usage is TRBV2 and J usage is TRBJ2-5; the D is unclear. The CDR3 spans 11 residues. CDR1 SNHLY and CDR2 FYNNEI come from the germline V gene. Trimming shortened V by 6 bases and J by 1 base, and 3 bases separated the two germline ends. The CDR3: CASRCQETQYF. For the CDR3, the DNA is TGTGCCAGCAGATGCCAAGAGACCCAGTACTTC.

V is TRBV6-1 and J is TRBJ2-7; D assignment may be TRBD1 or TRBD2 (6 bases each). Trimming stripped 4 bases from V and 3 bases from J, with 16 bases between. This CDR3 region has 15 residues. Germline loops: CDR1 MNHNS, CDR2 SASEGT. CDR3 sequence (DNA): TGTGCCAGCAGTGCGGGGGCCGGGGCTAACTACGAGCAGTACTTC. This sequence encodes CASSAGAGANYEQYF.

CDR3 bases: TGCGCCAGCAGCCAAGAGCCGGGACAGGGGATGAACACTGAAGCTTTCTTT. Its translation: CASSQEPGQGMNTEAFF. V gene TRBV4-1 combines with J gene TRBJ1-1; 10 nucleotides align to TRBD1. Germline loops: CDR1 MGHRA, CDR2 YSYEKL. Trimming removed 0 bases from V and 0 bases from J; junction bases left unmatched: 4. The CDR3 is made up of 17 amino acids.

The CDR3 nucleotides read TGTGCCAGCAGCTCCGAGCTAGCAAGCAATGAGCAGTTCTTC. Residues: CASSSELASNEQFF. The rearrangement uses TRBV7-9 and TRBJ2-1; D might be TRBD2 (5 bases). The CDR3 runs 14 residues. The germline CDR1 and CDR2 sequences are SEHNR and FQNEAQ (reference sequence). The V end lost 4 bases, the J end lost 6 bases, and 13 bases lay between the germline ends.

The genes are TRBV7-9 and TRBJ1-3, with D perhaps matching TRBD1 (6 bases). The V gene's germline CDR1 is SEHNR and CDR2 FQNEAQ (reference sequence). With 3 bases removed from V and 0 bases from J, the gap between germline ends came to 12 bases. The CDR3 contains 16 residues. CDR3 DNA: TGTGCCAGCAGCTTCGACACAGGGAACTCTGGAAACACCATATATTTT. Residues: CASSFDTGNSGNTIYF.

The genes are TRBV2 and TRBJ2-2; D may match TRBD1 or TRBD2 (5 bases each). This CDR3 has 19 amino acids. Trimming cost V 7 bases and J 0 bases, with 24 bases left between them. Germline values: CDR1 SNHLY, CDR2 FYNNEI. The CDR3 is CASKERTITRGANTGELFF. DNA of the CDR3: TGTGCCAGCAAGGAGCGGACCATAACCCGGGGCGCGAACACCGGGGAGCTGTTTTTT.

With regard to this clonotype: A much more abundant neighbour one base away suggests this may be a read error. The DNA for the CDR3 is TGTGCCAGCAGCTTGCCCTCAGGGTACAAGCAGTACTTC. As protein: CASSLPSGYKQYF. The V call is TRBV5-4, the J call TRBJ2-7; D may be TRBD1 (5 bases). Germline lookup yields CDR1 SGHNT and CDR2 YYREEE (reference sequence). With 1 base removed from V and 8 bases from J, the gap between germline ends came to 13 bases. This CDR3 is built from 13 residues.

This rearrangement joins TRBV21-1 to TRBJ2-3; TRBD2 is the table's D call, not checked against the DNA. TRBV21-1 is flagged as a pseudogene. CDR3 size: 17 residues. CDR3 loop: CASSNLGSGKTTDTQYF. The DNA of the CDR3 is TGTGCCAGCAGCAACCTGGGTAGCGGTAAGACCACAGATACGCAGTATTTT.

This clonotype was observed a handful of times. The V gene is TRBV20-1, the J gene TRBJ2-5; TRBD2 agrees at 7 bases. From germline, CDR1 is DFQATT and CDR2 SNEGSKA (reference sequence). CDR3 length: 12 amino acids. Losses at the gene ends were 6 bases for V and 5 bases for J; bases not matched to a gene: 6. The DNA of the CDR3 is TGCAGTGCGGCGGCGGGAGCGGAGACCCAGTACTTC. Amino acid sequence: CSAAAGAETQYF.

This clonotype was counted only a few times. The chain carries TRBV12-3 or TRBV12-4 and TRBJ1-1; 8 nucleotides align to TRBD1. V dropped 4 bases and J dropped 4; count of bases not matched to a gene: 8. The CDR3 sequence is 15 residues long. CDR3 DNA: TGTGCCAGCAGTTCAGGCAGGGGGCGCGGCACTGAAGCTTTCTTT. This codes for CASSSGRGRGTEAFF.

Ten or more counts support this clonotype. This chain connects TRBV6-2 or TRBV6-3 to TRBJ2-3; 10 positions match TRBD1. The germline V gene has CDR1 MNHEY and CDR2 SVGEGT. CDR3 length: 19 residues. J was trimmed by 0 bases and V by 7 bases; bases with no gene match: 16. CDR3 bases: TGTGCCAGCAACCGGGGACAGGGGCATCGGAGAAGCAGCACAGATACGCAGTATTTT. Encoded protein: CASNRGQGHRRSSTDTQYF.

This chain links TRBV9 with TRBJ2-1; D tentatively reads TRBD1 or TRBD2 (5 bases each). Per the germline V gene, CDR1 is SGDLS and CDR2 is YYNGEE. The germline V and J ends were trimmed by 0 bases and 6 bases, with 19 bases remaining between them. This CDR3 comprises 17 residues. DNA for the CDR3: TGTGCCAGCAGCGTAGTGTCGGGGCAGGGATCGGGCAATGAGCAGTTCTTC. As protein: CASSVVSGQGSGNEQFF.

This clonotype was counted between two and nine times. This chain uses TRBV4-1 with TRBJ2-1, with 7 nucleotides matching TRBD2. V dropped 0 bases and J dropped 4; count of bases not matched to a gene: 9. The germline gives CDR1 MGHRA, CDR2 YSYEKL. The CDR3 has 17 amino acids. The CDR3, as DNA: TGCGCCAGCAGCCAAGATACGGCTAGCGGAAAGTACAATGAGCAGTTCTTC. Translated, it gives CASSQDTASGKYNEQFF.

CDR3 bases: TGTGCCAGCAGCCATATAGCGGGAGACGCAGATACGCAGTATTTT. Protein: CASSHIAGDADTQYF. V is TRBV7-2 and J is TRBJ2-3; 9 nucleotides align to TRBD2. CDR1 and CDR2 (germline): SGHTA, FQGNSA. This CDR3 is 15 amino acids long. V shed 5 bases, J shed 4 bases, and the junction held 7 bases outside the gene matches.